The 21 T cell receptor beta chains listed next were all sequenced from one sample in a study of cytomegalovirus exposure and HLA in healthy donors. The PCR was carried out with 60 Vbeta primers and 13 Jbeta primers. This table comes from immunoSEQ multiplex PCR, and its TCRdb copy is limited to in-frame clones, with some not included. Altogether 150,000 to 200,000 clones are present, about nine tenths being singletons, with the ten largest covering more than 1%. Sequencing was done on a sample of PBMCs. Receptor source: a boy younger than 10 in good health and CMV-seronegative.

This rearrangement joins TRBV2 to TRBJ2-5; possibly TRBD1 or TRBD2 for D (5 bases each). The closer fit of TRBJ2-7 to the DNA end suggests the J call may be wrong. The CDR3 is 14 residues long. From germline, CDR1 is SNHLY and CDR2 FYNNEI. This chain's CDR3 is CASSASMGAYEQYF. In DNA, the CDR3 is TGTGCCAGCAGTGCCTCCATGGGGGCCTACGAGCAGTACTTC.

The chain combines TRBV7-9 with TRBJ2-5; D is perhaps TRBD2 (7 bases). Trimming cost V 3 bases and J 7 bases, with 18 bases left between them. The germline CDR1 and CDR2 sequences are SEHNR and FQNEAQ (reference sequence). CDR3 length: 15 amino acids. The CDR3 loop reads CASSLEGGLPRTQYF. Here the CDR3 DNA reads TGTGCCAGCAGCTTGGAGGGGGGACTACCGCGGACCCAGTACTTC.

The rearrangement uses TRBV14 and TRBJ2-1; 10 positions match TRBD2. Germline lookup yields CDR1 SGHDN and CDR2 FVKESK. With V trimmed by 0 bases and J by 9 bases, 5 bases remained unmatched. The CDR3 runs to 15 residues. CDR3: CASSQEASGRSEQFF. The CDR3 DNA is TGTGCCAGCAGCCAAGAGGCTAGCGGGAGAAGTGAGCAGTTCTTC.

The CDR3 reads CASGQENYGYTF. In nucleotides, the CDR3 is TGTGCCAGCGGACAGGAAAACTATGGCTACACCTTC. The rearrangement joins TRBV2 to TRBJ1-2, with 7 bases lining up with TRBD1. Germline assignment: CDR1 SNHLY and CDR2 FYNNEI. The CDR3 consists of 12 residues. V dropped 8 bases and J dropped 2; count of bases not matched to a gene: 2.

This sequence joins TRBV5-6 and TRBJ2-7, with D tentatively TRBD1 (6 bases). Germline V CDR1 and CDR2: SGHDT, YYEEEE. There are 15 residues in the CDR3. Trimming shortened V by 2 bases and J by 2 bases, and 14 bases separated the two germline ends. The CDR3 nucleotides read TGTGCCAGCAGCTTTCAGGGGTTAAGGACCTACGAGCAGTACTTC. Its protein is CASSFQGLRTYEQYF. Full variable domain (outside the CDR3, taken from reference TRBV5-6 and TRBJ2-7): DAGVTQSPTHLIKTRGQQVTLRCSPKSGHDTVSWYQQALGQGPQFIFQYYEEEERQRGNFPDRFSGHQFPNYSSELNVNALLLGDSALYLCASSFQGLRTYEQYFGPGTRLTVT.

This chain joins TRBV29-1 and TRBJ1-2; no clear D. Germline V CDR1 and CDR2: SQVTM, ANQGSEA. V gave up 2 bases and J gave up 1 base, with 2 bases separating them. CDR3 length: 11 residues. The CDR3 loop reads CSVELNYGYTF. The CDR3 coding sequence is TGCAGCGTTGAACTTAACTATGGCTACACCTTC.

This clone was observed a single time. Other DNA sequences in the sample encode the same CDR3. The chain carries TRBV2 and TRBJ2-7; D perhaps matches TRBD1 (5 bases). Germline lookup yields CDR1 SNHLY and CDR2 FYNNEI. This CDR3 has 14 residues. V dropped 4 bases and J dropped 5 bases, with 15 bases sitting between them. Written as DNA, the CDR3 is TGTGCCAGCAGTGTCGCCAGGGAAGCTCACGAGCAGTACTTC. Its translation: CASSVAREAHEQYF.

V and J are TRBV9 and TRBJ2-5; TRBD1 matches 7 bases. CDR3 length equals 14 residues. Germline V gene sequence: CDR1 SGDLS, CDR2 YYNGEE. V was pared by 3 bases and J by 2 bases, with 4 bases of the junction left unmatched. The CDR3 DNA reads TGTGCCAGCAGCGCCAGGACAGGACAAGAGACCCAGTACTTC. It translates to CASSARTGQETQYF. The variable domain in full, with the rest retrieved from reference TRBV9 and TRBJ2-5, is DSGVTQTPKHLITATGQRVTLRCSPRSGDLSVYWYQQSLDQGLQFLIQYYNGEERAKGNILERFSAQQFPDLHSELNLSSLELGDSALYFCASSARTGQETQYFGPGTRLLVL.

The rearrangement joins TRBV9 to TRBJ1-1, with TRBD1 matching 7 bases. Germline CDR1 is SGDLS and CDR2 is YYNGEE. V was pared by 3 bases and J by 0 bases, with 17 bases of the junction left unmatched. CDR3 length: 19 residues. CDR3 DNA sequence: TGTGCCAGCAGCGCCACCGGCTCTCAGGGGGAAGGGATGAACACTGAAGCTTTCTTT. Translating it yields CASSATGSQGEGMNTEAFF.

V usage is TRBV14 and J usage is TRBJ1-1; D remains unclear. V was trimmed by 6 bases and J by 5 bases, leaving 16 bases between them. The CDR3 totals 14 residues. The germline CDR1 and CDR2 sequences are SGHDN and FVKESK. Here the CDR3 reads CASSSRVFVTEAFF. The CDR3 DNA reads as TGTGCCAGCAGTTCACGGGTGTTTGTGACTGAAGCTTTCTTT.

The chain combines TRBV2 with TRBJ2-4; TRBD2 aligns across 7 bases. The V gene's germline CDR1 is SNHLY and CDR2 FYNNEI. The CDR3 runs to 11 residues. The trim removed 2 bases at V and 12 bases at J, leaving 1 base unmatched. The CDR3 DNA reads TGTGCCAGCAGTGAACGGGGGGATCAGTACTTC. Translating it yields CASSERGDQYF.

The genes are TRBV6-5 and TRBJ1-1; D not resolved. V lost 5 bases and J lost 4, with 14 bases in between. The germline gives CDR1 MNHEY, CDR2 SVGAGI. There are 14 residues in the CDR3. In DNA, the CDR3 is TGTGCCAGCAGTCCCCGGACTTTAGGCACTGAAGCTTTCTTT. Amino acid sequence: CASSPRTLGTEAFF.

The genes are TRBV4-1 and TRBJ2-7; D possibly corresponds to TRBD2 (6 bases). The CDR3 totals 18 residues. Germline V CDR1 and CDR2: MGHRA, YSYEKL. Trimming cost V 0 bases and J 0 bases, with 18 bases left between them. CDR3 in DNA: TGCGCCAGCAGCCAAGAAATTATGGGACTGGGGAGCTCCTACGAGCAGTACTTC. It codes for CASSQEIMGLGSSYEQYF.

This chain uses TRBV5-4 with TRBJ2-1; 7 nucleotides align to TRBD2. With V trimmed by 0 bases and J by 4 bases, 7 bases remained unmatched. The CDR3 consists of 16 residues. Germline V gene data show CDR1 as SGHNT and CDR2 as YYREEE (reference sequence). CDR3 nucleotides: TGTGCCAGCAGCTTGGCCGGGGGGAGGACATACAATGAGCAGTTCTTC. Translating gives CASSLAGGRTYNEQFF.

J is TRBJ2-2 and V is TRBV10-3; D might be TRBD1 (6 bases). Germline lookup yields CDR1 ENHRY and CDR2 SYGVKD. The V end lost 4 bases, the J end lost 5 bases, and 20 bases lay between the germline ends. CDR3 size: 17 residues. The CDR3 here is CAISAGRAGAETGELFF. In nucleotides, the CDR3 is TGTGCCATCAGTGCGGGTAGGGCAGGGGCTGAGACCGGGGAGCTGTTTTTT.

Only a few counts were recorded for this clone. The genes are TRBV6-5 and TRBJ2-7; possible D gene TRBD2, 6 bases. V lost 4 bases, J lost 0 bases, and 10 bases lay in between. There are 14 residues in the CDR3. Germline values: CDR1 MNHEY, CDR2 SVGAGI. In DNA, the CDR3 is TGTGCCAGCAGTTTGGGGGACTCCTCCTACGAGCAGTACTTC. As protein: CASSLGDSSYEQYF.

This clone has only a few counts. The chain joins TRBV7-9 to TRBJ2-3; the D gene is possibly TRBD1 (5 bases). Trimming took off 3 bases at V and 5 bases at J, with 12 bases between the two ends. Germline-derived CDR1 and CDR2 are SEHNR and FQNEAQ (reference sequence). The CDR3 totals 14 residues. The CDR3 protein is CASSFEGAGDTQYF. Written as DNA, the CDR3 is TGTGCCAGCAGCTTCGAAGGGGCCGGAGATACGCAGTATTTT. Using reference TRBV7-9 and TRBJ2-3 for the parts outside the CDR3, the full variable domain is DTGVSQNPRHKITKRGQNVTFRCDPISEHNRLYWYRQTLGQGPEFLTYFQNEAQLEKSRLLSDRFSAERPKGSFSTLEIQRTEQGDSAMYLCASSFEGAGDTQYFGPGTRLTVL.

This clone was seen a few times. The gene calls are TRBV5-6 and TRBJ2-1; tentatively, D is TRBD1 (5 bases). Germline V gives CDR1 SGHDT, CDR2 YYEEEE. The CDR3 length is 14 residues. The V end was cut by 3 bases, the J end by 7 bases, with 14 bases between. The CDR3 loop reads CASSSLTSGNEQFF. The DNA of the CDR3 is TGTGCCAGCAGCTCCCTAACTTCAGGGAATGAGCAGTTCTTC.

This rearrangement joins TRBV2 to TRBJ2-5, with 7 positions matching TRBD1. The CDR3 is 15 residues long. Looked up from germline, CDR1 is SNHLY and CDR2 is FYNNEI. Trimming at V came to 7 bases and at J to 0 bases, leaving 8 bases not matched to a gene. Written as DNA, the CDR3 is TGTGCCAGCACCCAGGACAGGACCTACCAAGAGACCCAGTACTTC. It translates to CASTQDRTYQETQYF. Complete variable domain (other parts from reference TRBV2 and TRBJ2-5): EPEVTQTPSHQVTQMGQEVILRCVPISNHLYFYWYRQILGQKVEFLVSFYNNEISEKSEIFDDQFSVERPDGSNFTLKIRSTKLEDSAMYFCASTQDRTYQETQYFGPGTRLLVL.

J is TRBJ1-5 and V is TRBV28; D possibly corresponds to TRBD1 (6 bases). Trimming pared 3 bases from V and 1 base from J, leaving 13 bases between. Per the germline V gene, CDR1 is MDHEN and CDR2 is SYDVKM. This CDR3 has 16 amino acids. The CDR3, as DNA: TGTGCCAGCAGTTTTGGGGGTCAGGGGAGCAATCAGCCCCAGCATTTT. It translates to CASSFGGQGSNQPQHF.

CDR3 amino acids: CSVLLAGGNEQFF. CDR3 DNA sequence: TGCAGCGTACTTTTAGCGGGAGGTAATGAGCAGTTCTTC. This chain joins TRBV29-1 and TRBJ2-1, with 10 nucleotides matching TRBD2. CDR1 is SQVTM, CDR2 ANQGSEA, per germline. The CDR3 contains 13 residues. V gave up 6 bases and J gave up 7 bases; unmatched junction bases: 6.